This T cell receptor (beta chain) was documented in a study of shared clonotypes between healthy human individuals. TCRdb keeps only in-frame clones here, not all; method: immunoSEQ multiplex PCR. The sample consists of under 600,000 clones, roughly four fifths of them appearing once. All of the donors resided in Nashville, Tennessee, and each was a Caucasian adult. This CDR3 spans 18 amino acids. The J segment lost 1 base and the V segment lost 2 bases, leaving 11 bases of the junction unmatched. The chain employs TRBV23-1 and TRBJ1-5, with TRBD1 matching over 7 bases. TRBV23-1 is identified as an open reading frame with a role that is uncertain. This receptor was obtained from a woman aged 40 to 49 in good health. Some clones in this sample may be carry-over from other donors' samples. Sample: PBMCs. The CDR3 nucleotides read TGCGCCAGCAGTCAACCTGACAGGGCTCCCTACAGCAATCAGCCCCAGCATTTT. Protein product: CASSQPDRAPYSNQPQHF.